Included here is one T cell receptor beta chain sequence, with context. There is no known antigen for this receptor. It has no much larger one-base neighbor in the sample; base qualities were not kept. TCRbeta CDR3 regions were amplified from genomic DNA using the immunoSEQ Assay, a bias-controlled multiplex PCR. The original pipeline was this. Within the assay, amplification of reference gene primers was used to estimate how many nucleated cells each sample contained. To quantify the absolute abundance of each unique TCRbeta CDR3 rearrangement, sequence reads were collapsed and filtered. For each sample, productive Simpson clonality was calculated as the square root of Simpson's diversity index across productive rearrangements. The clones in this table, taken by TCRdb from immuneACCESS, are in-frame only. Not every clone is retained; where verified, under half of the shortfall comes from an unresolved V gene, and the cause of the rest is unknown. Clonal size and the V and J genes are those of that table, whereas D and trimming came from the DNA. In this sample the table shows roughly 300,000 clones, around 89% of which occur a single time. Jointly, the top ten make up under 8% of the sample.

This sample is drawn from a study of blood T cell repertoires in COVID-19 (TCRdb year 2020). A note on the overall study: Samples covering the acute and convalescent phases of COVID-19 were provided by collaborators in the United States, Italy and Spain. The prospective study material was composed of cDNA or gDNA derived from T cells, B-cell-depleted T cells, or PBMCs. Deeply sampled blood TCRbeta repertoires from subjects exposed to, actively infected with, or recovered from COVID-19 were included in the dataset. The repertoires were released in a freely available public database intended as a resource for research on the immune response to SARS-CoV-2. Samples came from the ongoing ImmuneRACE study (first 160 participants) plus 1,254 subjects from 6 global collaborators. A de-identified subject ID, COVID-19 status, age in years and sex were almost always included in the sample metadata. HLA class I and class II types, where available, came from metadata supplied by the sample provider rather than from assay-based typing. What the research found in general, with its limitations: Clinical and demographic metadata were provided uncurated, with the amount varying by source and participant.

CDR1 and CDR2, looked up from the germline V gene, are SGHVS and FQNEAQ. Taken from cysteine to phenylalanine, the CDR3 has 15 residues. Left in the record is the CDR3 DNA by itself, 45 bases read in frame from the first base. Cut back by 5 bases and 1 base, the V and J ends lie 14 bases apart. A second Seattle source provided samples from volunteer blood donors who had recovered from COVID-19. Whole blood was collected in K2EDTA tubes by collaborating institutions according to the institutions' own protocols. For TCRbeta analysis, collaborator samples were shipped as frozen whole blood, as isolated PBMCs, or as DNA extracted from either sample type.

This sequence uses TRBV7-8 and TRBJ1-1; the D gene cannot be named for sure. The specimen sequenced was peripheral blood. The TCR originated in a man aged 18 to 30 who had recovered from COVID-19. The CDR3 region reads CASSPRSPGNTEAFF. The DNA is TGTGCCAGCAGCCCCCGGTCCCCAGGGAACACTGAAGCTTTCTTT. With the portions outside the CDR3 filled from the reference TRBV7-8 and TRBJ1-1 genes, the complete variable region becomes GAGVSQSPRYKVAKRGQDVALRCDPISGHVSLFWYQQALGQGPEFLTYFQNEAQLDKSGLPSDRFFAERPEGSVSTLKIQRTQQEDSAVYLCASSPRSPGNTEAFFGQGTRLTVV.